The source of this TCR beta chain is a study of T cells after yellow fever vaccination (dated by TCRdb to 2018 to 2020). For the wider study: Libraries from fractions with low cell numbers were prepared with the SMART-Seq v4 Ultra Low Input RNA kit. Blood was drawn at multiple timepoints before and after primary and secondary immunization, with bulk PBMC replicates and cell subsets isolated. To follow T-cell clones before and after both primary and booster YFV17D yellow fever vaccination, bulk TCR alpha and beta repertoires underwent longitudinal sequencing. Two healthy male donors, one aged 18 to 30 and one aged 30 to 39 years, were included in the cohort.

Synthesis of TCR cDNA relied on 5'RACE template switching, a step that introduced a universal primer site along with unique molecular identifiers. Priming for cDNA synthesis came from both the TCR alpha and TCR beta constant segments. Libraries were amplified in two PCR steps, with sample barcodes and sequencing adapters added in the second step. Libraries were sequenced on Illumina HiSeq 2500 (2x100 bp) or NovaSeq (2x150 bp). The study's own analysis went as follows. MIGEC handled demultiplexing of reads and collapsing into UMI consensus sequences, while MiXCR performed V(D)J alignment. Vaccine-responding clonotypes were defined with edgeR using replicate PBMC samples, requiring FDR below 0.01 and a log2 fold change above 5 up to day 15. Bulk clonotypes were assigned CD4 or CD8 identity according to which sequenced CD4 or CD8 repertoire held them at higher abundance. TCRdb ran its own pipeline on the public reads, namely fastp trimming at Q25 and MiXCR clone calling, and kept in-frame beta chains. Each CDR3 protein appears once, grouped with its most common genes and DNA. The V and J calls shown here were made by TCRdb, not taken from the authors' results. A total of hundreds of thousands of distinct CDR3 sequences appear in this sample, around 12% of them only once. The biggest ten clones account for 15% of the sample.

Concerning this clonotype: What antigen it recognizes has not been identified. Per-base qualities were not stored, and no clone one base away is much larger.

Findings and caveats that apply to the study as a whole: Computational filtering was needed because FACS-sorted repertoires could contain abundant contaminating clonotypes from the bulk population. After the booster, most of the clones that had expanded following primary vaccination were detected again (approximately 95% of CD4 and more than 85% of CD8), which suggests that memory was broadly maintained. Compared with the primary T-cell response, the secondary T-cell response was weaker but faster, peaking on day 5 rather than day 15. Because only a couple of donors were included in the study, the extent to which the findings can be generalized is limited. A small share of clonotypes occurred in both CD4 and CD8 compartments, likely arising from convergent recombination.

The treatment or condition label, as the study defines it: live attenuated yellow fever vaccine strain. At every blood-draw timepoint, two biological replicates of bulk PBMCs were collected. A standard Ficoll-Paque protocol was used to isolate PBMCs from peripheral blood. TriZol was used to extract RNA from bulk PBMCs, CD4 and CD8 fractions, and dextramer-positive and dextramer-negative fractions. The specimen comprised PBMCs, sampled on the day of the yellow fever booster vaccination. The TCR comes from a man aged 25 to 45 who received the YFV17D yellow fever vaccine.

The CDR3 protein is CASSFGQGVDTQYF. The nucleotides read TGTGCCAGCAGTTTCGGGCAGGGAGTAGATACGCAGTATTTT. The rearranged segments are TRBV28 and TRBJ2-3; the D gene is perhaps TRBD1 or TRBD2, each of them matching over 5 bases. Including the terminal cysteine and phenylalanine, the CDR3 comprises 14 residues. Of the read, only the CDR3 DNA is kept; its 42 bases are in frame from base 1. Trimming takes 3 bases from V and 5 bases from J, and the germline ends sit 12 bases apart. Based on the germline V gene, the CDR1 and CDR2 sequences are MDHEN and SYDVKM.